This T cell receptor (beta chain) was recorded in a study of T cells after yellow fever vaccination (dated 2019 in TCRdb). Some background on the complete study: The SMART-Seq v4 Ultra Low Input RNA kit was used to prepare libraries from fractions with low cell numbers. Two healthy male donors, one aged 18 to 30 and one aged 30 to 39 years, made up the cohort. Blood was drawn at multiple timepoints before and after primary and secondary immunization, with bulk PBMC replicates and cell subsets isolated. Bulk TCR alpha and beta repertoires were sequenced longitudinally to track T-cell clones before and after primary and booster YFV17D yellow fever vaccination. Overall study results and their limits: The secondary T-cell response was weaker than the primary response but faster, peaking on day 5 instead of day 15. After the booster, most of the clones that had expanded following primary vaccination were detected again (roughly 97% of CD4 and roughly nine tenths of CD8), which suggests that memory was broadly maintained. FACS-sorted repertoires could contain abundant contaminating clonotypes from the bulk population, so computational filtering was required. The study included only a couple of donors, which limits how far the findings can be generalized. A small fraction of clonotypes appeared in both the CD4 and CD8 compartments, likely as a result of convergent recombination.

The sample's treatment or condition, from its label and the paper: live attenuated yellow fever vaccine strain. At every blood-draw timepoint, two biological replicates of bulk PBMCs were collected. PBMCs were isolated from peripheral blood using a standard Ficoll-Paque protocol. TriZol was used to extract RNA from bulk PBMCs, from CD4 and CD8 fractions, and from dextramer-positive and dextramer-negative fractions. This clonotype was picked up a small number of times. The clone's antigen remains unknown. It has no much larger one-base neighbor in the sample; base qualities were not kept. TCR cDNA was synthesized by 5'RACE template switching, through which a universal primer site and unique molecular identifiers were introduced. cDNA synthesis was primed from both the TCR alpha and TCR beta constant segments. Library amplification involved two PCR steps, and the second step added sample barcodes and sequencing adapters. Libraries were sequenced on Illumina HiSeq 2500 (2x100 bp) or NovaSeq (2x150 bp). The authors' analysis ran thus. Reads were demultiplexed and collapsed into UMI consensus sequences with MIGEC, and V(D)J alignment was performed with MiXCR. Using edgeR on replicate PBMC samples, clonotypes were called vaccine-responding if FDR was below 0.01 and the log2 fold change was above 5 up to day 15. CD4 or CD8 identity was assigned to each bulk clonotype according to whether the clonotype was present at higher abundance in the sequenced CD4 repertoire or the sequenced CD8 repertoire. The raw public reads went through TCRdb reprocessing: fastp at Q25, MiXCR clone calling, in-frame beta chains kept. Entries that share a CDR3 protein sequence are merged under the most common genes and DNA. These V and J calls derive from TCRdb rather than the authors' analysis. Counted in this sample were a few hundred thousand distinct CDR3 sequences; 8% to 9.5% of them appeared once. The ten biggest clones cover 15% to 20% of the sample.

The CDR3 spans 14 residues, from the cysteine through the phenylalanine. CDR3 DNA only is kept here, 42 bases in frame from base 1. CDR1 is given as SGHRS and CDR2 as YFSETQ, both from the germline V gene. The germline ends are 17 bases apart after V is trimmed by 7 bases and J by 4 bases. The sequence derives from a man between 18 and 29 years old who received the YFV17D yellow fever vaccine. Sequencing was performed on PBMCs, taken approximately 47 days after the first yellow fever vaccination. The chain is encoded by TRBV5-1 joined to TRBJ2-5, with a weak D call of TRBD1 (6 bases match). The CDR3 region reads CASCSGGVLETQYF. DNA sequence: TGCGCCAGCTGCAGTGGGGGCGTTCTAGAGACCCAGTACTTC. The CDR3, completed at both ends by the reference TRBV5-1 and TRBJ2-5 genes, gives the full variable domain KAGVTQTPRYLIKTRGQQVTLSCSPISGHRSVSWYQQTPGQGLQFLFEYFSETQRNKGNFPGRFSGRQFSNSRSEMNVSTLELGDSALYLCASCSGGVLETQYFGPGTRLLVL.